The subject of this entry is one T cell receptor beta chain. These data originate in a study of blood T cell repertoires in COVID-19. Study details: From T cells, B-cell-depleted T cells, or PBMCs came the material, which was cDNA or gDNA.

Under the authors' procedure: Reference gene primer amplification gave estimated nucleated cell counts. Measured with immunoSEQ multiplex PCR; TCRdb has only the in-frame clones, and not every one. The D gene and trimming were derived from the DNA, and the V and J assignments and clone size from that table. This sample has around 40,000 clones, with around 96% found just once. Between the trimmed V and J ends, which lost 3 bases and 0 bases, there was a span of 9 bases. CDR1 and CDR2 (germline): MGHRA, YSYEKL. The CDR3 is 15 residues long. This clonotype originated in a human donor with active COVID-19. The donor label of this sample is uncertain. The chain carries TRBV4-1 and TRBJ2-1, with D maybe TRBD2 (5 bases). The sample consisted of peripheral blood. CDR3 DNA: TGCGCCAGCAGCCACGGGGTAAGCTCCTACAATGAGCAGTTCTTC. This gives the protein CASSHGVSSYNEQFF.